This TCR beta chain was recorded in a study of shared clonotypes between healthy human individuals. Study results and caveats: Roughly 5% of naive CD4 clonotypes were common to several donors. Relative to clonotypes present in all four donors, those not shared had lower generation probabilities.

The data were produced by immunoSEQ multiplex PCR, yet TCRdb's version contains in-frame clones alone and is incomplete. This repertoire shows 2,500,000 or so clones, less than 95% found once; its top ten account for more than 0.35%. Germline V gives CDR1 MNHNS, CDR2 SASEGT. The CDR3 covers 16 residues. V lost 1 base, J lost 2 bases, and 2 bases stayed unmatched. Remarks on this clone: What it binds is unknown.

This sequence originates from a man younger than 30 in good health. Some clones in this sample may be carry-over from other donors' samples. The J gene is TRBJ1-3, the V gene TRBV6-1, with 10 bases that match TRBD1. Sequencing was done on a sample of naive CD4+ T cells from PBMCs. Subset defined: CD45RA+ positively selected. The CDR3: CASSEVGTGAGNTIYF. CDR3 nucleotides: TGTGCCAGCAGTGAAGTGGGGACAGGGGCTGGAAACACCATATATTTT.